This note documents a single T cell receptor (beta chain) sequence. This record comes from a study of shared clonotypes between healthy human individuals. Study at large: There were three CD4 naive, three CD4 memory, two CD8 naive and one CD8 memory plates per donor.

The CDR3 spans 14 residues. V dropped 2 bases and J dropped 4; count of bases not matched to a gene: 5. From germline, CDR1 is MNHEY and CDR2 SVGAGI. Using immunoSEQ multiplex PCR, the repertoire was profiled, and TCRdb retains in-frame clones only, with some absent. The sample includes approximately 2.4 million clones, approximately 95% of them seen just once. Everyone who donated was a Caucasian adult who lived in Nashville, Tennessee. The study separated CD4+ cells into CD45RA+ naive and CD45RA-negative memory subsets. The sequence was collected from a man younger than 35 in good health. What was sequenced was naive CD4+ T cells sorted from blood. Stated subset: CD45RA+ positively selected. The genes are TRBV6-5 and TRBJ2-7, with 7 nucleotides matching TRBD1. The CDR3 region has the DNA TGTGCCAGCAGTTACGACAGGGTAGCGTACGAGCAGTACTTC. It yields the protein CASSYDRVAYEQYF.